This is a list of T cell receptor beta chains from one sample in a study of post-analysis software for immune sequencing data. Each CDR3 protein gets one entry after TCRdb re-called the PCR reads with MiXCR. The repertoire holds about 820,000 distinct CDR3 sequences, with 53% as singletons. Material: blood. All receptors come from a girl between 10 and 17 years old with multiple sclerosis. The CDR3 runs from the conserved cysteine through the conserved F or W. A D gene is named only where the DNA matches it firmly. A clone size is listed for some rows: how often the clone was seen (once, few, many), or a class if it is expanded.

size | J | V | D | CDR3 | DNA
. | TRBJ2-7 | TRBV12-5 | TRBD1 | CASTIQGAYEQYF | TGTGCTAGTACGATCCAGGGGGCCTACGAGCAGTACTTC
few | TRBJ1-2 | TRBV12-3/TRBV12-4 | . | CASSTQGSGYTF | TGTGCCAGCAGTACTCAGGGCTCTGGCTACACCTTC
. | TRBJ2-3 | TRBV7-9 | TRBD1 | CASSLRTGEITDTQYF | TGTGCCAGCAGCCTCCGGACAGGGGAGATCACAGATACGCAGTATTTT
few | TRBJ2-7 | TRBV6-5 | TRBD1 | CASSARQGGTYEQYF | TGTGCCAGCAGTGCAAGACAGGGCGGAACCTACGAGCAGTACTTC
. | TRBJ2-5 | TRBV29-1 | TRBD2 | CTSWGGNQETQYF | TGCACCTCCTGGGGGGGGAACCAAGAGACCCAGTACTTC
. | TRBJ2-1 | TRBV7-9 | . | CASSLGASTYNEQFF | TGTGCCAGCAGCCTAGGGGCTTCCACTTACAATGAGCAGTTCTTC
once | TRBJ2-7 | TRBV27 | TRBD1 | CASSPSGTGGEQYF | TGTGCCAGCAGTCCCTCCGGGACAGGGGGAGAGCAGTACTTC
. | TRBJ1-6 | TRBV5-1 | . | CASSPGSYNSPLHF | TGCGCCAGCAGTCCGGGCAGCTATAATTCACCCCTCCACTTT
. | TRBJ2-1 | TRBV14 | TRBD2 | CASSQVQGLAGGNEQFF | TGTGCCAGCAGCCAAGTGCAGGGACTAGCGGGAGGCAATGAGCAGTTCTTC
. | TRBJ1-2 | TRBV6-5 | . | CASSKGRGETNYGYTF | TGTGCCAGCAGTAAGGGGCGGGGGGAGACTAACTATGGCTACACCTTC
. | TRBJ2-7 | TRBV12-5 | TRBD2 | CASGLVGTSGSIYEQYF | TGTGCTAGTGGTTTGGTAGGTACTAGCGGGAGTATCTACGAGCAGTACTTC
few | TRBJ2-5 | TRBV27 | . | CASTYSGGGSLKTQYF | TGTGCCAGCACCTACTCAGGTGGGGGAAGTCTAAAGACCCAGTACTTC
. | TRBJ2-6 | TRBV20-1 | TRBD1 | CSAREQGAGANVLTF | TGCAGTGCTAGAGAACAGGGGGCTGGGGCCAACGTCCTGACTTTC
few | TRBJ2-3 | TRBV5-1 | TRBD2 | CASSPGLAGRDTQYF | TGCGCCAGCAGCCCGGGACTAGCGGGGAGGGATACGCAGTATTTT
once | TRBJ2-4 | TRBV29-1 | TRBD2 | CSVAYLAGEFVPKNIQYF | TGCAGCGTTGCTTACCTAGCGGGAGAGTTTGTTCCCAAAAACATTCAGTACTTC
. | TRBJ2-3 | TRBV7-6 | . | CASTTDPTDGSRDTQYF | TGTGCCAGCACAACGGACCCCACAGATGGCAGCCGGGATACGCAGTATTTT
. | TRBJ2-7 | TRBV27 | TRBD2 | CASSHFTLGGRKGEQYF | TGTGCCAGCAGTCATTTTACTTTGGGCGGGAGAAAAGGCGAGCAGTACTTC
. | TRBJ2-1 | TRBV5-1 | TRBD2 | CASSLDHLAGLYNEQFF | TGCGCCAGCAGCTTGGACCATCTAGCGGGGCTGTACAATGAGCAGTTCTTC
few | TRBJ2-1 | TRBV29-1 | TRBD2 | CSVESTSGVRNEQFF | TGCAGCGTTGAATCGACTAGCGGTGTGCGTAATGAGCAGTTCTTC
. | TRBJ2-3 | TRBV20-1 | TRBD1 | CSAPDRADTQYF | TGCAGTGCCCCGGACAGGGCCGATACGCAGTATTTT
. | TRBJ2-5 | TRBV7-2 | . | CASSPERHAAQYF | TGTGCCAGCAGCCCGGAACGACATGCAGCCCAGTACTTC
. | TRBJ1-1 | TRBV10-2 | . | CASRFGTEAFF | TGCGCCAGCCGGTTCGGAACTGAAGCTTTCTTT
. | TRBJ1-5 | TRBV7-2 | . | CASSPTLYNQPQHF | TGTGCCAGCAGCCCCACCTTGTACAATCAGCCCCAGCATTTT
. | TRBJ2-1 | TRBV12-5 | . | CASGSGTDYNEQFF | TGTGCTAGTGGTTCCGGGACGGACTACAATGAGCAGTTCTTC
few | TRBJ2-1 | TRBV5-1 | . | CASSSGTGHPFNERFF | TGCGCCAGCAGCTCCGGCACAGGCCACCCATTCAATGAGCGGTTCTTC
. | TRBJ2-3 | TRBV29-1 | . | CSVVGETGVIDTQYF | TGCAGCGTTGTTGGTGAGACAGGCGTAATAGATACGCAGTATTTT
. | TRBJ2-7 | TRBV20-1 | . | CSARRDTQGEQYF | TGCAGTGCTAGACGAGACACGCAGGGCGAGCAGTACTTC
few | TRBJ2-1 | TRBV10-3 | TRBD2 | CAISEGPSGRNEQFF | TGTGCCATCAGTGAGGGGCCTAGCGGGAGGAATGAGCAGTTCTTC
. | TRBJ1-5 | TRBV15 | . | CATSRGSGTWQPQHF | TGTGCCACCAGCAGAGGATCAGGGACGTGGCAGCCCCAGCATTTT
. | TRBJ2-7 | TRBV11-2 | TRBD1 | CASGTGVLEQYF | TGTGCCTCGGGGACAGGGGTCCTCGAGCAGTACTTC
. | TRBJ2-6 | TRBV5-1 | . | CASSLSGQPSGANVLTF | TGCGCCAGCAGCTTGTCGGGACAACCCTCTGGGGCCAACGTCCTGACTTTC
. | TRBJ2-1 | TRBV12-3/TRBV12-4 | TRBD2 | CASSLDGGWNEQFF | TGTGCCAGCAGTTTAGACGGGGGGTGGAATGAGCAGTTCTTC
few | TRBJ2-1 | TRBV27 | TRBD2 | CASSLQGLLTEQFF | TGTGCCAGCAGTTTACAGGGACTACTTACTGAGCAGTTCTTC
. | TRBJ1-1 | TRBV5-1 | . | CASSSGKKGGDRNTEAFF | TGCGCCAGCAGCTCGGGCAAGAAGGGCGGCGATCGGAACACTGAAGCTTTCTTT
. | TRBJ2-5 | TRBV4-2 | TRBD2 | CASSQDTSGRAQETQYF | TGTGCCAGCAGCCAAGATACTAGCGGGAGGGCACAGGAGACCCAGTACTTC
. | TRBJ2-5 | TRBV29-1 | . | CSVDGGQTQYF | TGCAGCGTTGATGGGGGACAGACCCAGTACTTC
. | TRBJ2-5 | TRBV5-4 | . | CASSRQGQGAETQYF | TGTGCCAGCAGCCGCCAGGGGCAGGGAGCGGAGACCCAGTACTTC